These T cell receptor beta chains were read from a single sample in a study of cytomegalovirus exposure and HLA in healthy donors. Repertoires were generated with immunoSEQ multiplex PCR, while TCRdb's copy carries only in-frame clones and drops some. The sample has under 400,000 clones; 86% are singletons. The sequenced sample consisted of PBMCs. All receptors come from a woman aged 18-35 years in good health and CMV-seronegative. The CDR3 runs from the conserved cysteine through the conserved F or W. A D gene is named only where the DNA matches it firmly. Not all rows give a size; the values are once, few, many and, for expanded clones, a class.

TRBD1	-	TRBV10-2	TRBJ2-3	CASKPGTGSTDTQYF	TGCGCCAGCAAACCCGGGACAGGGAGCACAGATACGCAGTATTTT
TRBD1	once	TRBV28	TRBJ1-5	CASSSQGVQPQHF	TGTGCCAGCAGTTCCCAGGGGGTTCAGCCCCAGCATTTT
-	-	TRBV6-6	TRBJ1-5	CASRIDDSSNQPQHF	TGTGCCAGCCGAATCGACGACAGTAGCAATCAGCCCCAGCATTTT
TRBD2	-	TRBV29-1	TRBJ2-7	CSAGGGSSYEQYF	TGCAGCGCCGGGGGGGGCAGCTCCTACGAGCAGTACTTC
-	-	TRBV5-4	TRBJ2-1	CASSLALGGGNYNEQFF	TGTGCCAGCAGCTTGGCCTTAGGCGGGGGCAATTACAATGAGCAGTTCTTC
TRBD1	-	TRBV5-1	TRBJ2-7	CASSSPDRDEQYF	TGCGCCAGCAGCAGCCCCGACAGGGACGAGCAGTACTTC
-	-	TRBV19	TRBJ1-1	CASSININTEAFF	TGTGCCAGTAGTATCAACATCAACACTGAAGCTTTCTTT
TRBD1	-	TRBV6-1	TRBJ1-5	CASFRDRAQPQHF	TGTGCCAGCTTCCGGGACAGGGCGCAGCCCCAGCATTTT
-	-	TRBV6-5	TRBJ2-2	CATRDFLTGELFF	TGTGCCACGAGGGATTTTCTCACCGGGGAGCTGTTTTTT
TRBD2	once	TRBV19	TRBJ2-1	CASSLAGSTNEQFF	TGTGCCAGTAGCTTAGCGGGATCGACCAATGAGCAGTTCTTC
TRBD1	-	TRBV5-4	TRBJ2-5	CASSRSGQGRGETQYF	TGTGCCAGCAGCAGGAGCGGACAGGGAAGGGGAGAGACCCAGTACTTC
-	-	TRBV28	TRBJ2-2	CASSLSQVGTGELFF	TGTGCCAGCAGTTTATCGCAGGTTGGCACCGGGGAGCTGTTTTTT
-	-	TRBV18	TRBJ2-1	CASSTSTSSSNEQFF	TGTGCCAGCTCAACTAGTACCTCCAGTTCCAATGAGCAGTTCTTC
TRBD2	-	TRBV4-1	TRBJ2-3	CASSQDPAGLGGGTDTQYF	TGCGCCAGCAGCCAAGATCCAGCGGGCCTCGGCGGGGGGACAGATACGCAGTATTTT
TRBD1	once	TRBV2	TRBJ1-1	CASSPGGLTEAFF	TGTGCCAGCAGTCCAGGGGGCCTCACTGAAGCTTTCTTT
-	-	TRBV18	TRBJ1-5	CASSPTKTQNQPQHF	TGTGCCAGCTCACCAACGAAGACACAGAATCAGCCCCAGCATTTT
TRBD1	-	TRBV6-1	TRBJ2-2	CASSGRGGNTGELFF	TGTGCCAGCAGTGGCCGAGGGGGCAACACCGGGGAGCTGTTTTTT
TRBD1	-	TRBV5-3	TRBJ1-6	CASQLPTGDPSPLHF	TGTGCCAGTCAACTACCGACAGGGGATCCTTCACCCCTCCACTTT
-	-	TRBV28	TRBJ1-4	CASSLGRGPLRSTNEKLFF	TGTGCCAGCAGTTTAGGGAGGGGCCCCCTTCGGTCAACTAATGAAAAACTGTTTTTT
TRBD1	few	TRBV7-2	TRBJ2-7	CASTDRGNSDYEQYF	TGTGCCAGCACCGACAGGGGGAATTCGGACTACGAGCAGTACTTC
-	few	TRBV4-2	TRBJ1-5	CASSQEEEGYQPQHF	TGTGCCAGCAGCCAAGAAGAGGAGGGCTACCAGCCCCAGCATTTT